One and the same sample provided the 31 T cell receptor beta chains below, sequenced in a study of CD8 T cells in Susac syndrome. Reverse transcription of about 0.45 to 1 ug RNA was performed with random hexamers. TCRdb analysed the immunoSEQ multiplex PCR reads with MiXCR anew, one entry per CDR3 protein. The table has some 200,000 distinct CDR3 sequences, 95% seen once. The sequenced material came from CD8+ T cells from PBMCs. Receptors were obtained from a human donor with Susac syndrome.

V usage is TRBV2 and J usage is TRBJ2-7; 7 bases map to TRBD2. After removal of 10 bases from V and 2 bases from J, the junction contained 8 bases not matched to a gene. The CDR3 extends over 13 amino acids. Germline-derived CDR1 and CDR2 are SNHLY and FYNNEI. The CDR3 sequence: CATGTISAYEQYF. For the CDR3, the DNA is TGTGCCACCGGGACTATAAGCGCCTACGAGCAGTACTTC.

This sequence joins TRBV20-1 and TRBJ2-1; a possible D gene is TRBD2 (5 bases). The V gene's germline CDR1 is DFQATT and CDR2 SNEGSKA (reference sequence). Trimming removed 6 bases from V and 7 bases from J, with 10 bases in between. The CDR3 totals 11 residues. The CDR3: CSAFQRNEQFF. CDR3 DNA: TGCAGTGCGTTTCAGCGGAATGAGCAGTTCTTC.

This chain uses TRBV29-1 with TRBJ1-2, with TRBD1 matching over 7 bases. Germline CDR1 SQVTM, CDR2 ANQGSEA. The CDR3 is 16 residues long. J was trimmed by 0 bases and V by 8 bases; bases with no gene match: 15. The CDR3 here is CSPFRDSQYTNYGYTF. CDR3 bases: TGCAGCCCTTTCCGGGACAGCCAATACACTAACTATGGCTACACCTTC.

The gene calls are TRBV13 and TRBJ1-2, with 9 positions matching TRBD1. V trimming: 4 bases; J trimming: 11 bases; junction bases outside the gene matches: 8. The CDR3 sequence is 13 residues long. The germline V gene encodes CDR1 PRHDT and CDR2 FYEKMQ (reference sequence). The CDR3 region is CASSSGTGSKYTF. Written as DNA, the CDR3 is TGTGCCAGCAGCTCAGGGACAGGGTCAAAGTACACCTTC.

The chain recombines TRBV20-1 with TRBJ2-3; no clear D. Per germline, CDR1 DFQATT and CDR2 SNEGSKA (reference sequence). CDR3 size: 15 residues. V was pared by 1 base and J by 4 bases, with 15 bases between. The CDR3 spells CSARAAFLGADTQYF. The CDR3 DNA follows: TGCAGTGCTAGAGCCGCCTTCCTAGGTGCAGATACGCAGTATTTT.

The rearrangement uses TRBV7-9 and TRBJ1-2; the D is unclear. The CDR3 totals 12 residues. In germline, CDR1 is SEHNR, CDR2 FQNEAQ (reference sequence). The V end lost 3 bases, the J end lost 6 bases, and 8 bases lay between the germline ends. In nucleotides, the CDR3 is TGTGCCAGCAGCTTCGACCTAGATGGCTACACCTTC. It is translated as CASSFDLDGYTF.

The genes are TRBV5-1 and TRBJ2-3, with D perhaps matching TRBD2 (6 bases). There are 14 residues in the CDR3. The germline V gene has CDR1 SGHRS and CDR2 YFSETQ. Deletions cut 5 bases from V and 0 bases from J, with 10 bases between. The CDR3 loop reads CASSPGESTDTQYF. CDR3 in DNA: TGCGCCAGCAGTCCGGGGGAGAGCACAGATACGCAGTATTTT.

V is TRBV7-8 and J is TRBJ1-1, with 7 bases that match TRBD1. Germline CDR1 and CDR2: SGHVS and FQNEAQ. The CDR3 contains 15 residues. V was pared by 5 bases and J by 8 bases, with 14 bases of the junction left unmatched. This CDR3 reads CASSLLGQNPVEAFF. CDR3 DNA sequence: TGTGCCAGCAGCCTACTGGGACAGAACCCAGTCGAAGCTTTCTTT.

The chain has TRBV7-9 and TRBJ1-2; the D gene is possibly TRBD1 (5 bases). The CDR3 runs to 14 residues. V lost 8 bases and J 4 bases, leaving 17 bases between the germline ends. Germline values: CDR1 SEHNR, CDR2 FQNEAQ (reference sequence). The CDR3 is CASLTTTAPYGYTF. CDR3 bases: TGTGCCAGCCTTACGACGACAGCTCCCTATGGCTACACCTTC.

A single count supports this clonotype. This chain uses TRBV20-1 with TRBJ1-2; tentative D call: TRBD1 (6 bases). Germline loops: CDR1 DFQATT, CDR2 SNEGSKA (reference sequence). The CDR3 has 13 residues. The ends were cut back, 3 bases at V and 3 bases at J, with 11 bases in the middle. This chain's CDR3 is CSASGTGHYGYTF. CDR3 coding DNA: TGCAGTGCTAGTGGTACAGGGCACTATGGCTACACCTTC.

The chain joins TRBV6-5 to TRBJ2-5; TRBD2 agrees at 7 bases. Germline CDR1 and CDR2: MNHEY and SVGAGI. V was clipped by 6 bases and J by 5 bases; unmatched bases: 6. The CDR3 covers 13 residues. Written as DNA, the CDR3 is TGTGCCAGCAGGTATACTAGCGCCGAGACCCAGTACTTC. The encoded protein is CASRYTSAETQYF.

The chain recombines TRBV29-1 with TRBJ2-1; tentatively, D is TRBD2 (6 bases). The CDR3 consists of 13 residues. Trimming stripped 5 bases from V and 9 bases from J, with 17 bases between. Looked up from germline, CDR1 is SQVTM and CDR2 is ANQGSEA. CDR3 coding DNA: TGCAGCGTTAACTCCCAAAGGCGGGGTGAGCAGTTCTTC. Amino acid sequence: CSVNSQRRGEQFF.

The chain employs TRBV30 and TRBJ1-5; the match to TRBD1 covers 9 bases. Unmatched junction bases numbered 7, after V lost 5 bases and J lost 5 bases. Germline CDR1 GTSNPN, CDR2 SVGIG (reference sequence). The CDR3 runs 14 residues. The CDR3, as DNA: TGTGCCTGGTCTGGGGGACAGGGTCATCAGCCCCAGCATTTT. It specifies CAWSGGQGHQPQHF.

This clonotype has just one count. This CDR3 reads CASSAAASRDEQFF. For the CDR3, the DNA is TGCGCCAGCAGCGCAGCTGCTAGTAGGGATGAGCAGTTCTTC. V usage is TRBV5-1 and J usage is TRBJ2-1, with D uncertain. Germline lookup yields CDR1 SGHRS and CDR2 YFSETQ. V gave up 4 bases and J gave up 8 bases, with 16 bases separating them. The CDR3 sequence is 14 residues long. Based on the CDR3 plus reference TRBV5-1 and TRBJ2-1, the full variable domain is KAGVTQTPRYLIKTRGQQVTLSCSPISGHRSVSWYQQTPGQGLQFLFEYFSETQRNKGNFPGRFSGRQFSNSRSEMNVSTLELGDSALYLCASSAAASRDEQFFGPGTRLTVL.

Comment on this clonotype: An end of the junction differs from the germline gene, which may be a read error. This chain links TRBV5-1 with TRBJ2-1, with 12 bases aligning to TRBD2. This CDR3 has 14 residues. CDR1 is SGHRS, CDR2 YFSETQ, per germline. The CDR3 DNA reads as TGCGCCAGCAGCTTGCAAACTAGCGGGGGGTTTTACCTCTTC. Translating it yields CASSLQTSGGFYLF.

The rearrangement joins TRBV9 to TRBJ1-2, with no clear D. V was shortened by 4 bases and J by 4 bases, with 17 bases between the two germline ends. Per the germline V gene, CDR1 is SGDLS and CDR2 is YYNGEE. The CDR3 covers 15 residues. The CDR3, as DNA: TGTGCCAGCAGCCCACAGACCCCGCGTACCTATGGCTACACCTTC. This translates into CASSPQTPRTYGYTF.

The rearrangement uses TRBV12-3 or TRBV12-4 and TRBJ2-3, with TRBD2 matching over 10 bases. CDR3 length: 16 amino acids. The trim removed 5 bases at V and 0 bases at J, leaving 5 bases unmatched. This CDR3 is CASSAASGGSTDTQYF. The CDR3, as DNA: TGTGCCAGCAGTGCGGCTAGCGGGGGAAGCACAGATACGCAGTATTTT.

The chain links TRBV6-5 to TRBJ1-5, with D perhaps matching TRBD1 (5 bases). The CDR3 loop spans 15 amino acids. The V gene's germline CDR1 is MNHEY and CDR2 SVGAGI. V was trimmed by 8 bases and J by 2 bases, leaving 16 bases between them. The CDR3 nucleotides are TGTGCCAGCGGCTATTCAGGGAAGGGCAATCAGCCCCAGCATTTT. It is translated as CASGYSGKGNQPQHF.

V and J are TRBV13 and TRBJ2-6; D unclear. Germline V gene sequence: CDR1 PRHDT, CDR2 FYEKMQ (reference sequence). CDR3 length: 19 amino acids. Trimming took off 4 bases at V and 0 bases at J, with 19 bases between the two ends. DNA for the CDR3: TGTGCCAGCAGCTCCGGCGGAGCAGGAAAGGCCTCTGGGGCCAACGTCCTGACTTTC. It is translated as CASSSGGAGKASGANVLTF.

This clonotype has just one count. The CDR3, as DNA: TGTGCCAGCACCCGGGGGGAGAACACTGAAGCTTTCTTT. This sequence encodes CASTRGENTEAFF. The chain joins TRBV2 to TRBJ1-1; D may be TRBD1 (5 bases). V was cut by 7 bases and J by 1 base, with 10 bases left in between. Germline V lookup: CDR1 SNHLY, CDR2 FYNNEI. The CDR3 extends over 13 amino acids.

The rearrangement joins TRBV7-8 to TRBJ2-2, with D unresolved. The V and J ends lost 8 bases and 1 base respectively, with 5 bases between them. Germline values: CDR1 SGHVS, CDR2 FQNEAQ. The CDR3 is made up of 12 amino acids. For the CDR3, the DNA is TGTGCCAGCGGTAGGAACACCGGGGAGCTGTTTTTT. Amino acids: CASGRNTGELFF. The whole variable domain, remainder taken from reference TRBV7-8 and TRBJ2-2, is GAGVSQSPRYKVAKRGQDVALRCDPISGHVSLFWYQQALGQGPEFLTYFQNEAQLDKSGLPSDRFFAERPEGSVSTLKIQRTQQEDSAVYLCASGRNTGELFFGEGSRLTVL.

This clonotype was picked up one time. The chain carries TRBV29-1 and TRBJ1-2, with 8 nucleotides matching TRBD1. Trimming cost V 3 bases and J 3 bases; bases outside gene matches: 3. Germline V gene lookup returns CDR1 SQVTM and CDR2 ANQGSEA. The CDR3 has 13 amino acids. CDR3 protein: CSVEGTGYYGYTF. CDR3 bases: TGCAGCGTTGAGGGGACAGGCTACTATGGCTACACCTTC.

This chain joins TRBV4-1 and TRBJ1-2; 7 bases fit TRBD1. J was trimmed by 8 bases and V by 7 bases; bases with no gene match: 13. CDR1 and CDR2 from the germline V gene are MGHRA and YSYEKL. The CDR3 consists of 14 residues. The CDR3, as DNA: TGCGCCAGCAACCCCCCCGGACAGGTTGTGGGCTACACCTTC. As protein: CASNPPGQVVGYTF.

This clonotype was seen once. This rearrangement joins TRBV6-7 to TRBJ1-3; maybe TRBD1 (5 bases). TRBV6-7 is an open reading frame, and its role is uncertain. V lost 7 bases, J lost 5 bases, and 12 bases lay in between. There are 13 residues in the CDR3. CDR3 region: CASKSGRRNTIYF. The CDR3 DNA reads as TGTGCCAGCAAGTCGGGACGTCGAAACACCATATATTTT.

The chain carries TRBV28 and TRBJ2-7; D is undetermined. Germline CDR1 MDHEN, CDR2 SYDVKM. V lost 6 bases and J lost 0, with 15 bases in between. This CDR3 comprises 15 residues. The CDR3 here is CASSYTPLSSYEQYF. The CDR3 region has the DNA TGTGCCAGCAGCTATACTCCTCTAAGCTCCTACGAGCAGTACTTC.

V gene TRBV20-1 combines with J gene TRBJ2-5; 7 bases map to TRBD2. CDR1 and CDR2 (germline): DFQATT, SNEGSKA (reference sequence). V was clipped by 3 bases and J by 2 bases; unmatched bases: 3. The CDR3 contains 13 residues. The CDR3 bases are TGCAGTGCTAGGGGACTAACTCAAGAGACCCAGTACTTC. This codes for CSARGLTQETQYF.

V gene TRBV11-2 combines with J gene TRBJ1-3; D is unclear. There are 15 residues in the CDR3. V was clipped by 0 bases and J by 0 bases, with 6 bases between them. Germline CDR1 SGHAT, CDR2 FQNNGV. Written as DNA, the CDR3 is TGTGCCAGCAGCTTAGAACCAGGCTCTGGAAACACCATATATTTT. Encoded protein: CASSLEPGSGNTIYF. The entire variable domain, with the rest obtained from reference TRBV11-2 and TRBJ1-3, is as follows: EAGVAQSPRYKIIEKRQSVAFWCNPISGHATLYWYQQILGQGPKLLIQFQNNGVVDDSQLPKDRFSAERLKGVDSTLKIQPAKLEDSAVYLCASSLEPGSGNTIYFGEGSWLTVV.

The V and J genes are TRBV5-6 and TRBJ2-1, with 9 nucleotides matching TRBD2. Germline CDR1 is SGHDT and CDR2 is YYEEEE. V shed 6 bases, J shed 8 bases, and the junction held 15 bases outside the gene matches. The CDR3 has 16 amino acids. CDR3: CASNQGRGLALHEQFF. The CDR3 bases are TGTGCCAGCAACCAAGGACGGGGACTAGCTCTTCATGAGCAGTTCTTC. Full variable domain (rest looked up from reference TRBV5-6 and TRBJ2-1): DAGVTQSPTHLIKTRGQQVTLRCSPKSGHDTVSWYQQALGQGPQFIFQYYEEEERQRGNFPDRFSGHQFPNYSSELNVNALLLGDSALYLCASNQGRGLALHEQFFGPGTRLTVL.

V usage is TRBV6-2 or TRBV6-3 and J usage is TRBJ1-5; D unresolved. The V end was cut by 7 bases, the J end by 4 bases, with 17 bases between. CDR1 is MNHEY and CDR2 is SVGEGT in the germline V gene. This CDR3 contains 15 residues. CDR3 coding DNA: TGTGCCAGCACGACCCGCGGAATTTTTAATCAGCCCCAGCATTTT. It encodes CASTTRGIFNQPQHF.

The V gene is TRBV6-1, the J gene TRBJ2-1; 10 bases are shared with TRBD2. The CDR3 sequence is 16 residues long. Trimming took 8 bases from V and 8 from J; bases not matched to a gene: 15. Germline-derived CDR1 and CDR2 are MNHNS and SASEGT. This CDR3 reads CASSSRASGSRYEQFF. For the CDR3, the DNA is TGTGCCAGCTCGAGCCGGGCTAGCGGGAGTCGCTATGAGCAGTTCTTC.

The CDR3 coding sequence is TGTGCCAGCAGTGAGGGGCCTTCACGCTTCTACGAGCAGTACTTC. This gives the protein CASSEGPSRFYEQYF. The chain couples TRBV2 to TRBJ2-7; D might be TRBD1 (5 bases). CDR3 length: 15 residues. Deletions cut 3 bases from V and 3 bases from J, with 15 bases between. Germline assignment: CDR1 SNHLY and CDR2 FYNNEI.